The 15 T cell receptor beta chains below all came from one sample that was sequenced in a study of OX40 agonist ivuxolimab in advanced cancers. Libraries were prepared by immunoSEQ multiplex PCR; TCRdb keeps only in-frame clonotypes and omits some of them. The data contain roughly 62,000 clones, about 85% of them seen just once; the ten biggest clones take up 4% to 6%. This specimen consisted of CD4+ or CD8+ T cells sorted from blood, obtained in a trial of the OX40 agonist ivuxolimab. All receptors derive from an adult with an advanced solid tumor such as melanoma, head and neck, liver or kidney cancer.

This chain connects TRBV2 to TRBJ1-1, with no clear D. The CDR3 covers 13 residues. With 5 bases removed from V and 1 base from J, the gap between germline ends came to 8 bases. Germline V gene sequence: CDR1 SNHLY, CDR2 FYNNEI. CDR3 loop: CASSRRANTEAFF. The DNA of the CDR3 is TGTGCCAGCAGTCGGAGGGCGAACACTGAAGCTTTCTTT.

The CDR3 sequence is CASSSGRGTDTQYF. The CDR3 DNA follows: TGTGCCAGCAGCTCCGGGAGAGGAACAGATACGCAGTATTTT. The rearrangement uses TRBV11-2 and TRBJ2-3; tentative D call: TRBD2 (6 bases). Germline CDR1 and CDR2: SGHAT and FQNNGV. Trimming stripped 4 bases from V and 3 bases from J, with 11 bases between. The CDR3 totals 14 residues.

A note on this clone: Germline is not matched at one junction end, which may reflect a read error. The CDR3 DNA reads as TGTGCCAGCAGCCCCGCCCGGGACACGGACTACGGGCAGTACTTC. Translated: CASSPARDTDYGQYF. The V call is TRBV13, the J call TRBJ2-7; TRBD1 or TRBD2 may be the D gene (6 bases each). The CDR3 extends over 15 amino acids. Germline loops: CDR1 PRHDT, CDR2 FYEKMQ (reference sequence). Full variable domain (outside the CDR3, taken from reference TRBV13 and TRBJ2-7): AAGVIQSPRHLIKEKRETATLKCYPIPRHDTVYWYQQGPGQDPQFLISFYEKMQSDKGSIPDRFSAQQFSDYHSELNMSSLELGDSALYFCASSPARDTDYGQYFGPGTRLTVT.

The chain combines TRBV6-5 with TRBJ2-7; perhaps D is TRBD1 or TRBD2 (5 bases each). The length of the CDR3 is 14 residues. Germline values: CDR1 MNHEY, CDR2 SVGAGI. V gave up 1 base and J gave up 5 bases, with 12 bases separating them. CDR3 residues: CASSYLGVVHEQYF. The DNA of the CDR3 is TGTGCCAGCAGTTACTTGGGGGTAGTCCACGAGCAGTACTTC.

V gene TRBV30 combines with J gene TRBJ1-2; maybe TRBD1 (5 bases). CDR1 and CDR2 from the germline V gene are GTSNPN and SVGIG (reference sequence). The CDR3 extends over 15 amino acids. V was shortened by 2 bases and J by 2 bases, with 15 bases between the two germline ends. CDR3 bases: TGTGCCTGGAGTTCCCCGGGACTCTTAAACTATGGCTACACCTTC. Residues: CAWSSPGLLNYGYTF.

This clone was detected only once. The CDR3 nucleotides read TGTGCCAGCAGAAGGACAGGGGCGAGAAACACCATATATTTT. Protein sequence: CASRRTGARNTIYF. The chain has TRBV28 and TRBJ1-3; TRBD1 matches at 9 bases. The V gene end was trimmed by 6 bases and the J gene end by 5 bases; junction bases not matched to a gene: 5. This CDR3 has 14 amino acids. Germline CDR1 reads MDHEN; CDR2 reads SYDVKM.

This chain uses TRBV19 with TRBJ2-1, with a weak D call TRBD2 (10 bases). There are 19 residues in the CDR3. V lost 6 bases and J lost 5, with 29 bases in between. Per the germline V gene, CDR1 is LNHDA and CDR2 is SQIVND (reference sequence). The CDR3 sequence: CASRDRGRRSGRPDNEQFF. CDR3 nucleotide sequence: TGTGCCAGTAGGGACAGGGGTCGACGTAGCGGGAGGCCCGACAATGAGCAGTTCTTC.

This chain joins TRBV5-5 and TRBJ1-1; D possibly corresponds to TRBD1 (5 bases). Per germline, CDR1 SGHKS and CDR2 YYEKEE (reference sequence). V was clipped by 3 bases and J by 7 bases, with 13 bases between them. The CDR3 runs 13 residues. Written as DNA, the CDR3 is TGTGCCAGCAGCTGGAAGGGGAGGGATGAAGCTTTCTTT. The encoded protein is CASSWKGRDEAFF.

V usage is TRBV2 and J usage is TRBJ2-7; D is ambiguous. Trimming stripped 2 bases from V and 6 bases from J, with 8 bases between. Germline V gene data show CDR1 as SNHLY and CDR2 as FYNNEI. The CDR3 length is 12 residues. Here the CDR3 reads CASSELAPEQYF. CDR3 nucleotide sequence: TGTGCCAGCAGTGAATTAGCCCCCGAGCAGTACTTC. The complete variable domain, with remaining parts taken from reference TRBV2 and TRBJ2-7, reads EPEVTQTPSHQVTQMGQEVILRCVPISNHLYFYWYRQILGQKVEFLVSFYNNEISEKSEIFDDQFSVERPDGSNFTLKIRSTKLEDSAMYFCASSELAPEQYFGPGTRLTVT.

This chain joins TRBV30 and TRBJ2-1; 10 bases are shared with TRBD2. V gave up 0 bases and J gave up 7 bases; unmatched junction bases: 3. Germline CDR1 GTSNPN, CDR2 SVGIG (reference sequence). The CDR3 consists of 14 residues. The CDR3 nucleotides read TGTGCCTGGAGTGTCGAGCGGGGGGGGAATGAGCAGTTCTTC. It is translated as CAWSVERGGNEQFF.

The chain recombines TRBV4-1 with TRBJ1-1; D is undetermined. Trimming left V 6 bases short and J 2 bases short, with 7 bases between. This CDR3 is 12 amino acids long. The germline V gene has CDR1 MGHRA and CDR2 YSYEKL. CDR3 sequence reads: CASRWGNTEAFF. In DNA form, the CDR3 reads TGCGCCAGCAGATGGGGAAACACTGAAGCTTTCTTT.

This rearrangement joins TRBV15 to TRBJ2-4; no clear D gene. V was clipped by 0 bases and J by 10 bases, with 13 bases between them. Germline CDR1 reads LNHNV; CDR2 reads YYDKDF (reference sequence). The CDR3 extends over 14 amino acids. CDR3 residues: CATSRDLEGGIQYF. CDR3 coding DNA: TGTGCCACCAGCAGAGATTTGGAAGGTGGGATTCAGTACTTC.

The chain carries TRBV7-9 and TRBJ1-2; 9 positions match TRBD1. From germline, CDR1 is SEHNR and CDR2 FQNEAQ (reference sequence). This CDR3 has 15 amino acids. V dropped 5 bases and J dropped 4; count of bases not matched to a gene: 8. DNA of the CDR3: TGTGCCAGCAGCCCTGGGACAGGGTTACGCTATGGCTACACCTTC. Its protein product is CASSPGTGLRYGYTF.

DNA of the CDR3: TGTGCCAGCAGCTTAGCCCGAGAGACCCAGTACTTC. It codes for CASSLARETQYF. V is TRBV7-8 and J is TRBJ2-5; D ambiguous. The CDR3 contains 12 residues. Per germline, CDR1 SGHVS and CDR2 FQNEAQ. V gave up 0 bases and J gave up 4 bases, with 3 bases separating them.

The chain uses TRBV30 and TRBJ1-2; D is unclear. The V and J ends lost 3 bases and 6 bases respectively, with 14 bases between them. CDR1 is GTSNPN and CDR2 is SVGIG in the germline V gene (reference sequence). The CDR3 is 13 residues long. The CDR3 region is CAWSVQPGDGYTF. CDR3 nucleotide sequence: TGTGCCTGGAGCGTACAGCCCGGGGATGGCTACACCTTC.